This entry lists 8 T cell receptor beta chains sequenced from one sample in a study of CD8 T cells in Susac syndrome. With random hexamers, reverse transcription was performed on about 0.5 to 1 ug of RNA. TCRdb re-analysed the immunoSEQ multiplex PCR reads in MiXCR, keeping a single row per CDR3 protein. The table includes around 270,000 distinct CDR3 sequences, almost 85% detected once. The sequencing input was CD8+ T cells from PBMCs. The receptors here all came from a human donor with multiple sclerosis.

The V call is TRBV12-3 or TRBV12-4, the J call TRBJ2-3; D gene unclear. Trimming cost V 5 bases and J 2 bases, with 8 bases left between them. The CDR3 totals 13 residues. This chain's CDR3 is CASSVYFTDTQYF. CDR3 nucleotides: TGTGCCAGCAGTGTGTATTTCACAGATACGCAGTATTTT.

The V gene is TRBV4-3, the J gene TRBJ1-2, with D possibly matching TRBD1 (6 bases). The CDR3 loop spans 16 amino acids. Germline V gene sequence: CDR1 LGHNA, CDR2 YSLEER. The V and J ends lost 1 base and 1 base respectively, with 13 bases between them. CDR3 in amino acids: CASSQGSAGVNYGYTF. DNA of the CDR3: TGCGCCAGCAGCCAAGGATCGGCAGGGGTTAACTATGGCTACACCTTC.

The chain has TRBV30 and TRBJ1-4; D gene uncertain. Trimming pared 4 bases from V and 0 bases from J, leaving 12 bases between. The CDR3 covers 15 residues. Looked up from germline, CDR1 is GTSNPN and CDR2 is SVGIG (reference sequence). DNA for the CDR3: TGTGCCTGGACCCCCTACAGTGCAACTAATGAAAAACTGTTTTTT. Translation gives CAWTPYSATNEKLFF.

The chain joins TRBV24-1 to TRBJ2-1; TRBD1 aligns across 9 bases. With 2 bases clipped from V and 5 bases from J, the junction kept 12 bases outside the gene matches. Germline lookup yields CDR1 KGHDR and CDR2 SFDVKD. The CDR3 totals 18 residues. The CDR3 DNA reads as TGTGCCACCAGTGATTGGGGCGGGGGACAGGGCCTTAACAATGAGCAGTTCTTC. It yields the protein CATSDWGGGQGLNNEQFF.

The chain links TRBV5-6 to TRBJ1-5, with 7 bases fitting TRBD1. There are 16 residues in the CDR3. The germline V gene encodes CDR1 SGHDT and CDR2 YYEEEE. The V gene end was trimmed by 4 bases and the J gene end by 5 bases; junction bases not matched to a gene: 12. CDR3 in amino acids: CASSRLLGQTYQPQHF. The CDR3 DNA is TGTGCCAGCAGCCGACTATTGGGACAGACCTATCAGCCCCAGCATTTT.

The chain has TRBV20-1 and TRBJ1-4, with D unresolved. CDR1 and CDR2 from the germline V gene are DFQATT and SNEGSKA (reference sequence). Trimming pared 5 bases from V and 0 bases from J, leaving 7 bases between. The CDR3 extends over 13 amino acids. The CDR3, as DNA: TGCAGTGCTGAACCTACAACTAATGAAAAACTGTTTTTT. Encoded protein: CSAEPTTNEKLFF.

The CDR3 DNA is TGTGCCAGCAGCTCCGGGGCCCTAATCACAGATACGCAGTATTTT. Protein: CASSSGALITDTQYF. The J gene is TRBJ2-3, the V gene TRBV11-2; D is tentatively TRBD1 or TRBD2 (5 bases each). The V and J ends lost 4 bases and 2 bases respectively, with 13 bases between them. The CDR3 totals 15 residues. Germline V gene data show CDR1 as SGHAT and CDR2 as FQNNGV.

This chain uses TRBV12-3 or TRBV12-4 with TRBJ2-7; D is unresolved. V lost 5 bases and J lost 2, with 13 bases in between. The CDR3 spans 14 residues. Written as DNA, the CDR3 is TGTGCCAGCAGTCCCTCGGGTGCCACCTACGAGCAGTACTTC. Encoded protein: CASSPSGATYEQYF.